Reported below is one T cell receptor (beta chain). The sample belongs to a study of T cell repertoires in ileal Crohn's disease. Time point specified: neoterminal ileum biopsy at postoperative endoscopy, about 6 months after surgery. TCRdb's table, derived via immunoSEQ multiplex PCR, lists solely in-frame clones and lacks some. The data contain 15,000 to 20,000 clones, 65% to 80% of them singletons. The CDR3 length is 16 residues. Germline loops: CDR1 SGHRS, CDR2 YFSETQ. Trimming cost V 1 base and J 4 bases, with 18 bases left between them. This sequence joins TRBV5-1 and TRBJ2-7; the D gene is possibly TRBD1 (6 bases). Sequenced material: ileal tissue. The sequence came from an adult with Crohn's disease. The CDR3 sequence is CASSLRQAGAVYEQYF. The CDR3 nucleotides are TGCGCCAGCAGCTTGAGACAGGCCGGGGCCGTATACGAGCAGTACTTC.